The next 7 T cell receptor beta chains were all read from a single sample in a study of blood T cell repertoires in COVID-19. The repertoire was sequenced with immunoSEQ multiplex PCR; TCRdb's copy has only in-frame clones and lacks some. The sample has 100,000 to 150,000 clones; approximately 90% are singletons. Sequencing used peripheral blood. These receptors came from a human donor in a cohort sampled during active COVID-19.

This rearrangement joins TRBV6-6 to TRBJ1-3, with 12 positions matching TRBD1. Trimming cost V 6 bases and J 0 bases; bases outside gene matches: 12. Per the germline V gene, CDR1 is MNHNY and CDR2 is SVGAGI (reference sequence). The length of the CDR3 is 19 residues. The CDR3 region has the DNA TGTGCCAGCAGCTCCGGGACAGGGGGCCGTTTCAACTCTGGAAACACCATATATTTT. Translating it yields CASSSGTGGRFNSGNTIYF.

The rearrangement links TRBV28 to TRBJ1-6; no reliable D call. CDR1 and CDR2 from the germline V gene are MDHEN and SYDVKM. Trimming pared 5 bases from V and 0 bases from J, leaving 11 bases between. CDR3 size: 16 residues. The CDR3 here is CASSALQSSYNSPLHF. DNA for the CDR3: TGTGCCAGCAGTGCTTTACAGAGCTCCTATAATTCACCCCTCCACTTT.

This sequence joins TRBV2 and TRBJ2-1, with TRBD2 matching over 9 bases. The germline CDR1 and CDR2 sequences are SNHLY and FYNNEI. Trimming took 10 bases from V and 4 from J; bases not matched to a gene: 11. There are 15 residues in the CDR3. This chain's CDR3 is CATHAGTSNYNEQFF. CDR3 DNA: TGTGCCACCCATGCCGGGACTAGCAATTACAATGAGCAGTTCTTC.

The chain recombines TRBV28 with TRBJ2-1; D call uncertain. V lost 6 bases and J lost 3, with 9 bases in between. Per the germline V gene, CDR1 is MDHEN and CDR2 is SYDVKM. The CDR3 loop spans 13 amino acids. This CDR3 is CASSPLSYNEQFF. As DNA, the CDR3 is TGTGCCAGCAGCCCCCTTAGCTACAATGAGCAGTTCTTC.

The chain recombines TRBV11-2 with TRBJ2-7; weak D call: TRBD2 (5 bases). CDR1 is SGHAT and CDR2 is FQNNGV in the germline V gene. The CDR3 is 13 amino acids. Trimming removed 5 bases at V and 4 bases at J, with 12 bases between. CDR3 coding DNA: TGTGCCAGCAGCACCGGGATCAAATACGAGCAGTACTTC. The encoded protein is CASSTGIKYEQYF.

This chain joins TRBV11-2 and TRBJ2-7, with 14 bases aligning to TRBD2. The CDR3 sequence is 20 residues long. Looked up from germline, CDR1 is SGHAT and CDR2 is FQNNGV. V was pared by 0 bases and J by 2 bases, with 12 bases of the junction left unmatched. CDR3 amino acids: CASSLDRGGLAGARPYEQYF. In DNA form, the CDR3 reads TGTGCCAGCAGCTTAGACCGAGGGGGACTAGCGGGAGCACGCCCCTACGAGCAGTACTTC.

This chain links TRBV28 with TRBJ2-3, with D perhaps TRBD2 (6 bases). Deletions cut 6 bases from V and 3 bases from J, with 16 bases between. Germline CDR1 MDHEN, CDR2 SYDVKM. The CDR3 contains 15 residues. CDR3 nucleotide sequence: TGTGCCAGCAGCCGTCCGGGACTCCATACAGATACGCAGTATTTT. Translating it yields CASSRPGLHTDTQYF.